These 31 T cell receptor beta chains were sequenced from one sample in a study of shared clonotypes between healthy human individuals (dated by TCRdb to between 2020 and 2021). Library preparation was by the immunoSEQ multiplex PCR assay. TCRdb took this table from immuneACCESS and kept in-frame rearrangements with V and J called. Such tables lack part of the clones; where checked against another copy, unresolved V genes explain under half of the gap, and the rest is unexplained. This sample is represented by millions of clones; over 85% of them were singletons. Of the sample, 0.13% to 0.15% falls within the top ten clones. Sequencing was carried out using naive CD4+ T cells sorted from blood. The sample's cell subset or site, from its label and the paper: CD45RA+ positively selected. The origin of the receptors is a young man in good health.

The table lists this clone with a count of one. V and J are TRBV9 and TRBJ2-3; either TRBD1 or TRBD2 may fit D (6 bases each). Per germline, CDR1 SGDLS and CDR2 YYNGEE. CDR3 length equals 17 residues. V was cut by 2 bases and J by 0 bases, with 16 bases left in between. CDR3 loop: CASSVLGAGPSTDTQYF. CDR3 in DNA: TGTGCCAGCAGCGTCCTGGGGGCGGGACCTAGCACAGATACGCAGTATTTT.

This rearrangement joins TRBV6-1 to TRBJ1-2; D is unclear. Per germline, CDR1 MNHNS and CDR2 SASEGT. This CDR3 spans 13 amino acids. The V gene lost 6 bases and the J gene lost 8 bases, with 16 bases spanning the gap. Here the CDR3 reads CASSNPGVGGYTF. The CDR3 DNA follows: TGTGCCAGCAGCAACCCTGGGGTTGGGGGCTACACCTTC.

V and J are TRBV28 and TRBJ2-5, with D possibly matching TRBD1 (6 bases). V gave up 1 base and J gave up 2 bases, with 11 bases separating them. The CDR3 length is 15 residues. Germline V gene data show CDR1 as MDHEN and CDR2 as SYDVKM. The CDR3, as DNA: TGTGCCAGCAGTTTATATCAGGACAGTCAAGAGACCCAGTACTTC. Translation gives CASSLYQDSQETQYF.

V and J are TRBV5-1 and TRBJ1-6, with a tentative D call TRBD1 (5 bases). CDR3 length equals 15 residues. CDR1 is SGHRS and CDR2 is YFSETQ in the germline V gene. The germline V and J ends were trimmed by 1 base and 7 bases, with 12 bases remaining between them. CDR3 nucleotide sequence: TGCGCCAGCAGCTTGAGATGGGGGGGGAATTCACCCCTCCACTTT. Protein: CASSLRWGGNSPLHF.

The chain couples TRBV18 to TRBJ2-3, with D maybe TRBD2 (5 bases). The CDR3 is made up of 15 amino acids. Trimming cost V 6 bases and J 5 bases, with 18 bases left between them. Per the germline V gene, CDR1 is KGHSH and CDR2 is LQKENI. Written as DNA, the CDR3 is TGTGCCAGCTCGTCGACTAACCCAAGAGGAGATACGCAGTATTTT. This encodes CASSSTNPRGDTQYF.

V and J are TRBV6-1 and TRBJ2-5; 10 positions match TRBD2. The length of the CDR3 is 15 residues. J gave up 3 bases and V 4 bases, and 5 bases lay outside the gene matches. Per the germline V gene, CDR1 is MNHNS and CDR2 is SASEGT. The CDR3: CASSGASGREETQYF. In DNA, the CDR3 is TGTGCCAGCAGTGGGGCTAGCGGGAGAGAAGAGACCCAGTACTTC.

This clone turned up a few times. The V and J genes are TRBV5-1 and TRBJ1-1; TRBD1 matches 7 bases. The CDR3 loop spans 14 amino acids. Germline V gene sequence: CDR1 SGHRS, CDR2 YFSETQ. J was trimmed by 3 bases and V by 5 bases; bases with no gene match: 7. As DNA, the CDR3 is TGCGCCAGCAGAGGAACAGGGGCGTACACTGAAGCTTTCTTT. The encoded protein is CASRGTGAYTEAFF.

V is TRBV6-6 and J is TRBJ1-5, with 7 bases fitting TRBD1. V was clipped by 2 bases and J by 3 bases; unmatched bases: 1. In germline, CDR1 is MNHNY, CDR2 SVGAGI (reference sequence). This CDR3 contains 14 residues. The CDR3, as DNA: TGTGCCAGCAGTTACGGGACAGTCAATCAGCCCCAGCATTTT. The encoded protein is CASSYGTVNQPQHF.

Notes on this clone: Sequence at one end of the junction differs from germline and may be a read error. The CDR3 loop reads CASSRDRVSEQYF. The CDR3 bases are TGTGCTAGCAGCCGGGACAGGGTTTCCGAGCAGTACTTC. The chain couples TRBV7-7 to TRBJ2-7, with TRBD1 matching over 9 bases. The CDR3 has 13 residues. CDR1 is SSHAT and CDR2 is FNYEAQ in the germline V gene (reference sequence).

The CDR3 nucleotides read TGTGCCAGCTCACTAAACAGGGGAAATCAGCCCCAGCATTTT. This gives the protein CASSLNRGNQPQHF. This sequence joins TRBV18 and TRBJ1-5; 7 bases are shared with TRBD1. This CDR3 is 14 amino acids long. The germline gives CDR1 KGHSH, CDR2 LQKENI. The junction had 4 bases not matched to a gene; V was cut back by 4 bases and J by 4 bases.

The chain combines TRBV18 with TRBJ2-7; no reliable D call. CDR3 length: 16 amino acids. With 2 bases removed from V and 5 bases from J, the gap between germline ends came to 19 bases. Germline loops: CDR1 KGHSH, CDR2 LQKENI. The CDR3 is CASSPETSIPRDEQYF. For the CDR3, the DNA is TGTGCCAGCTCACCAGAGACCAGTATTCCCCGGGACGAGCAGTACTTC.

The V gene is TRBV14, the J gene TRBJ2-3; 9 bases are shared with TRBD2. The V gene end was trimmed by 2 bases and the J gene end by 2 bases; junction bases not matched to a gene: 5. This CDR3 is 16 amino acids long. CDR1 and CDR2 (germline): SGHDN, FVKESK. CDR3 in amino acids: CASSQSLAGTTDTQYF. DNA for the CDR3: TGTGCCAGCAGCCAAAGCCTAGCGGGGACCACAGATACGCAGTATTTT.

The chain recombines TRBV19 with TRBJ2-1; D is perhaps TRBD2 (7 bases). With 7 bases removed from V and 7 bases from J, the gap between germline ends came to 11 bases. Germline V lookup: CDR1 LNHDA, CDR2 SQIVND (reference sequence). The CDR3 length is 12 residues. The CDR3 is CASKGGGNEQFF. DNA for the CDR3: TGTGCCAGTAAGGGGGGAGGGAATGAGCAGTTCTTC.

This clone was detected once. The chain uses TRBV6-5 and TRBJ2-2; unclear D gene. The V gene's germline CDR1 is MNHEY and CDR2 SVGAGI. V was trimmed by 5 bases and J by 7 bases, leaving 14 bases between them. CDR3 size: 14 residues. CDR3 residues: CASSAPLGGGELFF. Here the CDR3 DNA reads TGTGCCAGCAGTGCCCCATTGGGTGGCGGGGAGCTGTTTTTT.

The count of this clone is one. Since the CDR3 does not end with the conserved phenylalanine or tryptophan, this likely comes from a read error. This rearrangement joins TRBV6-1 to TRBJ1-5, with D unresolved. The germline CDR1 and CDR2 sequences are MNHNS and SASEGT. This CDR3 region has 14 residues. Trimming cost V 4 bases and J 9 bases, with 16 bases left between them. As DNA, the CDR3 is TGTGCCAGCAGTGTACAGTCATCCGGCTCGCCCCAGCATTCT. Translation: CASSVQSSGSPQHS.

The rearrangement uses TRBV30 and TRBJ1-2; 9 bases fit TRBD1. V was clipped by 4 bases and J by 6 bases; unmatched bases: 6. The CDR3 extends over 13 amino acids. Germline assignment: CDR1 GTSNPN and CDR2 SVGIG (reference sequence). The CDR3: CAWKIGQGNGYTF. The CDR3 DNA follows: TGTGCCTGGAAGATTGGACAGGGGAATGGCTACACCTTC.

The chain links TRBV7-2 to TRBJ2-3; D unresolved. Trimming left V 1 base short and J 7 bases short, with 15 bases between. The CDR3 totals 15 residues. The germline V gene has CDR1 SGHTA and CDR2 FQGNSA. The chain's CDR3 is CASSLVVKMLNTQYF. The CDR3 DNA sequence: TGTGCCAGCAGCTTAGTAGTAAAAATGCTAAATACGCAGTATTTT.

This chain uses TRBV5-1 with TRBJ2-3; 7 bases match TRBD1. The V gene end was trimmed by 0 bases and the J gene end by 4 bases; junction bases not matched to a gene: 5. This CDR3 region has 15 residues. CDR1 and CDR2 (germline): SGHRS, YFSETQ. The CDR3 sequence: CASSLGNRGPDTQYF. CDR3 nucleotide sequence: TGCGCCAGCAGCTTGGGGAACAGGGGCCCAGATACGCAGTATTTT.

This clone was seen a single time. The V and J genes are TRBV11-3 and TRBJ2-1; 10 bases agree with TRBD1. The V and J ends lost 5 bases and 7 bases, in that order; junction bases with no gene match: 8. Germline V CDR1 and CDR2: SGHNT, YENEEA. The CDR3 has 15 residues. The CDR3 spells CASSQGQGQWNEQFF. In nucleotides, the CDR3 is TGTGCCAGCAGCCAGGGACAGGGGCAGTGGAATGAGCAGTTCTTC.

The chain links TRBV5-4 to TRBJ1-2, with D perhaps matching TRBD1 (5 bases). Trimming removed 4 bases from V and 4 bases from J, with 11 bases in between. The V gene's germline CDR1 is SGHNT and CDR2 YYREEE (reference sequence). The CDR3 length is 13 residues. CDR3 loop: CASSTDTFYGYTF. The CDR3 nucleotides are TGTGCCAGCAGCACGGACACTTTCTATGGCTACACCTTC. Supplemented by reference TRBV5-4 and TRBJ1-2, the full variable domain reads ETGVTQSPTHLIKTRGQQVTLRCSSQSGHNTVSWYQQALGQGPQFIFQYYREEENGRGNFPPRFSGLQFPNYSSELNVNALELDDSALYLCASSTDTFYGYTFGSGTRLTVV.

V is TRBV10-2 and J is TRBJ2-2; tentatively, D is TRBD1 or TRBD2 (6 bases each). V lost 8 bases and J 0 bases, leaving 7 bases between the germline ends. CDR1 is WSHSY and CDR2 is SAAADI in the germline V gene. The CDR3 extends over 13 amino acids. This CDR3 is CASGGPNTGELFF. In DNA form, the CDR3 reads TGCGCCAGCGGGGGGCCGAACACCGGGGAGCTGTTTTTT.

J is TRBJ2-7 and V is TRBV28; D possibly uses TRBD1 or TRBD2 (5 bases each). V gave up 3 bases and J gave up 5 bases, with 14 bases separating them. The CDR3 consists of 14 residues. Germline V lookup: CDR1 MDHEN, CDR2 SYDVKM. This chain's CDR3 is CASSFIHRGDEQYF. CDR3 nucleotides: TGTGCCAGCAGTTTTATACATCGGGGCGACGAGCAGTACTTC. Variable domain in full (rest from reference TRBV28 and TRBJ2-7): DVKVTQSSRYLVKRTGEKVFLECVQDMDHENMFWYRQDPGLGLRLIYFSYDVKMKEKGDIPEGYSVSREKKERFSLILESASTNQTSMYLCASSFIHRGDEQYFGPGTRLTVT.

The chain employs TRBV11-3 and TRBJ2-3, with D possibly matching TRBD2 (6 bases). The V and J ends lost 4 bases and 2 bases respectively, with 10 bases between them. CDR1 is SGHNT, CDR2 YENEEA, per germline. The CDR3 runs to 14 residues. In nucleotides, the CDR3 is TGTGCCAGCAGCTCGGGAGCCCACACAGATACGCAGTATTTT. Its protein product is CASSSGAHTDTQYF.

V is TRBV6-6 and J is TRBJ2-7; D is perhaps TRBD2 (5 bases). The ends were cut back, 7 bases at V and 3 bases at J, with 16 bases in the middle. Germline CDR1 and CDR2: MNHNY and SVGAGI (reference sequence). The CDR3 extends over 14 amino acids. CDR3 DNA sequence: TGTGCCAGCACTGAGCAGATTAGCGTCTACGAGCAGTACTTC. Protein product: CASTEQISVYEQYF.

Of note for this clone: Other nucleotide sequences in the sample specify the same CDR3. V is TRBV7-9 and J is TRBJ2-7; 7 bases match TRBD2. Germline V gene lookup returns CDR1 SEHNR and CDR2 FQNEAQ (reference sequence). V shed 1 base, J shed 2 bases, and the junction held 2 bases outside the gene matches. This CDR3 has 14 residues. The CDR3 sequence is CASSLGLAPYEQYF. DNA of the CDR3: TGTGCCAGCAGCTTAGGACTAGCACCCTACGAGCAGTACTTC.

The chain uses TRBV2 and TRBJ2-1; D gene ambiguous. Looked up from germline, CDR1 is SNHLY and CDR2 is FYNNEI. The CDR3 spans 13 residues. V lost 6 bases and J lost 1, with 7 bases in between. Written as DNA, the CDR3 is TGTGCCAGCAGGGACGGATCCTACAATGAGCAGTTCTTC. It translates to CASRDGSYNEQFF.

The chain combines TRBV5-4 with TRBJ1-4; weak D call: TRBD1 (5 bases). Germline V CDR1 and CDR2: SGHNT, YYREEE (reference sequence). Trimming took off 3 bases at V and 0 bases at J, with 9 bases between the two ends. The CDR3 extends over 15 amino acids. The CDR3 region has the DNA TGTGCCAGCAGCTCGGGGGGTACAACTAATGAAAAACTGTTTTTT. It codes for CASSSGGTTNEKLFF.

The chain uses TRBV9 and TRBJ2-1; D might be TRBD1 or TRBD2, each matching 5 bases. With 0 bases removed from V and 4 bases from J, the gap between germline ends came to 14 bases. Germline assignment: CDR1 SGDLS and CDR2 YYNGEE. This CDR3 contains 16 residues. The CDR3 DNA reads as TGTGCCAGCAGCGTAGTGGGGGATGGGGCTTACAATGAGCAGTTCTTC. Amino acids: CASSVVGDGAYNEQFF.

The chain is built from TRBV5-8 and TRBJ2-3, with D possibly being TRBD1 (5 bases). The V and J ends lost 4 bases and 0 bases respectively, with 12 bases between them. The CDR3 is 15 amino acids. Germline values: CDR1 SGHTS, CDR2 YDEGEE. Here the CDR3 reads CASSIRQSSTDTQYF. In nucleotides, the CDR3 is TGTGCCAGCAGCATCCGACAGTCTAGCACAGATACGCAGTATTTT.

The chain links TRBV6-6 to TRBJ2-1, with 7 positions matching TRBD2. The CDR3 totals 14 residues. CDR1 and CDR2 (germline): MNHNY, SVGAGI (reference sequence). After removal of 10 bases from V and 2 bases from J, the junction contained 8 bases not matched to a gene. This CDR3 is CAIHRRGAYNEQFF. In DNA form, the CDR3 reads TGTGCCATCCATCGACGGGGGGCCTACAATGAGCAGTTCTTC.

V and J are TRBV4-3 and TRBJ1-6, with D possibly matching TRBD1 (5 bases). The CDR3 is 15 amino acids. Germline V gene sequence: CDR1 LGHNA, CDR2 YSLEER. V dropped 0 bases and J dropped 7 bases, with 10 bases sitting between them. CDR3 bases: TGCGCCAGCAGCCAAGAGCCTGGGGGGAATTCACCCCTCCACTTT. This codes for CASSQEPGGNSPLHF.